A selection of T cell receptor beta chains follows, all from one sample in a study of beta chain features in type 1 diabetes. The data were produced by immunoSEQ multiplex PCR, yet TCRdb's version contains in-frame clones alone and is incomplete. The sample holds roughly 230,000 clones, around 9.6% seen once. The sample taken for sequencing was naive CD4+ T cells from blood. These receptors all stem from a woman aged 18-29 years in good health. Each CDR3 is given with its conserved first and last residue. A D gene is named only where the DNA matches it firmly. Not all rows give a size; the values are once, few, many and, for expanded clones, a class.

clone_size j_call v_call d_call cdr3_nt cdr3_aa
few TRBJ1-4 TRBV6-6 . TGTGCCAGCAGTTATCAGGGGCGAAATGAAAAACTGTTTTTT CASSYQGRNEKLFF
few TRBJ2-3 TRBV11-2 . TGTGCCAGCAGCTTAGTTGGCGATACGCAGTATTTT CASSLVGDTQYF
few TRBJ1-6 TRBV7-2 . TGTGCCAGCAGCCCGGGAGGGGCGGGCAGGGCGCGTTCACCCCTCCACTTT CASSPGGAGRARSPLHF
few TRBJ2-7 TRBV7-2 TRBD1 TGTGCCAGCAGCTTAGATCTGGGACAGGGAAGAGAGCAGTACTTC CASSLDLGQGREQYF
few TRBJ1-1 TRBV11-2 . TGTGCCAGCAGCTCCGACAGGATAAACACTGAAGCTTTCTTT CASSSDRINTEAFF
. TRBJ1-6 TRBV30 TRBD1 TGTGCCTGGATGAACAGGGGCTATAATTCACCCCTCCACTTT CAWMNRGYNSPLHF
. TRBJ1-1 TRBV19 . TGTGCCAGTAGTATAGGGAGGGGCACTGAAGCTTTCTTT CASSIGRGTEAFF
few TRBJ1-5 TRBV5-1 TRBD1 TGCGCCAGCAGAGAGGGACAGAACCAGCCCCAGCATTTT CASREGQNQPQHF
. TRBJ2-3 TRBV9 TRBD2 TGTGCCAGCAGCGTAGGCGCCGGGACTAGCGCCCTTTATACGCAGTATTTT CASSVGAGTSALYTQYF
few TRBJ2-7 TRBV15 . TGTGCCACCAGCAGACTGCAAGTCGGTCTAGGGAGCTCCTACGAGCAGTACTTC CATSRLQVGLGSSYEQYF
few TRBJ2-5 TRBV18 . TGTGCCAGCTCACGGACAGAAGAAGAGACCCAGTACTTC CASSRTEEETQYF
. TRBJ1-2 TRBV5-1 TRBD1 TGCGCCAGCAGCCATTACAGGGGAACCGCCGACTATGGCTACACCTTC CASSHYRGTADYGYTF
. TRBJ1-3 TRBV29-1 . TGCAGCTCCACGGGGGCTGGAAACACCATATATTTT CSSTGAGNTIYF
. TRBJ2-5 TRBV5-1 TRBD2 TGCGCCAGCAGCTCCCCTAGCGGGAGGGAAGAGACCCAGTACTTC CASSSPSGREETQYF
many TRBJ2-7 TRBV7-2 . TGTGCCAGCAGTCGGGGACTCCCTCCCTACGAGCAGTACTTC CASSRGLPPYEQYF
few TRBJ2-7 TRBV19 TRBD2 TGTGCCAGTAGTAATCCGGGACTAACCTACGAGCAGTACTTC CASSNPGLTYEQYF
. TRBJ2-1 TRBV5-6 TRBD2 TGTGCCAGCAGCTTTGATAGCGGGAGATCCGATGAGCAGTTCTTC CASSFDSGRSDEQFF
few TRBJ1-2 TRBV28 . TGTGCCAGCAGTTCCCCGGGAGGGCGCGGGTATGGCTACACCTTC CASSSPGGRGYGYTF
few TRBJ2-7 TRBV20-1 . TGCAGAAAGACAAGGGGCTACGAGCAGTACTTC CRKTRGYEQYF
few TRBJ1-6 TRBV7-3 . TGTGCCAGCAGCTTAGGGGGGTCTGGGAATTCACCCCTCCACTTT CASSLGGSGNSPLHF
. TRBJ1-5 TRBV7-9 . TGTGCCAGCAGCCGTGGACAGTATCAGCCCCAGCATTTT CASSRGQYQPQHF
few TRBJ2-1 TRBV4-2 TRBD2 TGTGCCAGCAGCCAAGCCGCGAGGGCGGGGGAATCCAATGAGCAGTTCTTC CASSQAARAGESNEQFF
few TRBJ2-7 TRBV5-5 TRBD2 TGTGCCAGCAGCTCGGGACTAGCGCCCCACGAGCAGTACTTC CASSSGLAPHEQYF
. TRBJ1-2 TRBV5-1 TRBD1 TGCGCCAGCAGCTTGGAGAGCCAGGGGGCGGATTATTATGGCTACACCTTC CASSLESQGADYYGYTF
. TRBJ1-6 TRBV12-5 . TGTGCTAGTGCGTACAGGGAAGTTAATTCACCCCTCCACTTT CASAYREVNSPLHF
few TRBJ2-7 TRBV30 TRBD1 TGTGCCTGGAGTACCGACAGGGTCAACGAGCAGTACTTC CAWSTDRVNEQYF
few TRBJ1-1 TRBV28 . TGTGCCAGCAGTCCAAACACTGAAGCTTTCTTT CASSPNTEAFF
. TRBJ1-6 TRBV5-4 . TGTGCCAGCAGCTTGGAGGCAGGGACCCTCCACTTT CASSLEAGTLHF
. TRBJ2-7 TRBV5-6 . TGTGCCAGCAGTCCGGGAGCCTACTCCTACGAGCAGTACTTC CASSPGAYSYEQYF
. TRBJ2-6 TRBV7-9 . TGTGCCAGCAGCTTAGATGGAAGACAGTCCGGGGCCAACGTCCTGACTTTC CASSLDGRQSGANVLTF
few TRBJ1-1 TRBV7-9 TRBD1 TGTGCCAGCAGCTTTGCAGGGGGACAGGGGGGAACTGAAGCTTTCTTT CASSFAGGQGGTEAFF
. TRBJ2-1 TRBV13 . TGTGCCAGCAGCTTAGGCGGTAGCGCCGGAGCTTGGGAGGACTACAATGAGCAGTTCTTC CASSLGGSAGAWEDYNEQFF
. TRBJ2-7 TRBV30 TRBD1 TGTGCCTGGAGTCACCGGTGGACAGGGTTTTCCTACGAGCAGTACTTC CAWSHRWTGFSYEQYF
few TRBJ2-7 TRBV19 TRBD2 TGTGCCACCGGGGGGATAGGGGCATCCGGACACGAGCAGTACTTC CATGGIGASGHEQYF
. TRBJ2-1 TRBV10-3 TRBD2 TGTGCCATCAGTGGTAGCGGGGCCCCCTCCTACAATGAGCAGTTCTTC CAISGSGAPSYNEQFF
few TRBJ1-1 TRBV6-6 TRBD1 TGTGCCATCTCCCCAGGGGGCCCGAACACTGAAGCTTTCTTT CAISPGGPNTEAFF
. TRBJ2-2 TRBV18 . TGTGCCAGCTCACCACTCTCTGCAGGTTCGAACACCGGGGAGCTGTTTTTT CASSPLSAGSNTGELFF
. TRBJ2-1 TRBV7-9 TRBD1 TGTGCCAGCAGCCCCCGACAGGGGTCTCCCTACAATGAGCAGTTCTTC CASSPRQGSPYNEQFF
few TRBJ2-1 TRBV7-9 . TGTGCCAGCATAGTGTGGAGGGAGCAGGACAATGAGCAGTTCTTC CASIVWREQDNEQFF
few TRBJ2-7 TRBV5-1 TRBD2 TGCGCCAGCAGCCTAGCGGGCCGACCGGATTACGAGCAGTACTTC CASSLAGRPDYEQYF
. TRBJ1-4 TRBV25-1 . TGTGCCAGCAGTGATACAGGGAACGAAAAACTGTTTTTT CASSDTGNEKLFF
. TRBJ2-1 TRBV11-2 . TGTGCCAGCAGCCGTGGGGGGCGGGGGAGGTGGAATGAGCAGTTCTTC CASSRGGRGRWNEQFF
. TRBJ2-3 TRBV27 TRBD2 TGTGCCAGCAGTCGACTAGCGGGGACTAGCACAGATACGCAGTATTTT CASSRLAGTSTDTQYF
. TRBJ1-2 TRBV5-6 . TGTGCCAGCAGCATCCCAGGGAGCTACACCTTC CASSIPGSYTF
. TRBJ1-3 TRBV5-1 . TGCGCCAGCAGACCTCAGGGACACTCTGGAAACACCATATATTTT CASRPQGHSGNTIYF
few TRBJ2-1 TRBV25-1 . TGTGCCAGCAGTGGCCAGAACAATGAGCAGTTCTTC CASSGQNNEQFF
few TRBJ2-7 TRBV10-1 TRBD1 TGCGCCAGCAGGAGGGGACAGGGGAGAGGCGAGCAGTACTTC CASRRGQGRGEQYF
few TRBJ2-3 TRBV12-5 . TGTGCTAGTGTGGCGGCGGGCACAGATACGCAGTATTTT CASVAAGTDTQYF
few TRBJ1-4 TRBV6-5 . TGTGCCAGCAGTTACCAAGTGGGGCCTAATGAAAAACTGTTTTTT CASSYQVGPNEKLFF
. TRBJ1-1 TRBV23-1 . TGCGCCATAAATACAGGGAACACTGAAGCTTTCTTT CAINTGNTEAFF
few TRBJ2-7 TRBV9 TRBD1 TGTGCCAGCAGCCCTGGGGACAGGGAGCAGTACTTC CASSPGDREQYF
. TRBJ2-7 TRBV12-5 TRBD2 TGTGCTAGTGGTCAACAAAGAGGACTAGCGGGTTCCTACGAGCAGTACTTC CASGQQRGLAGSYEQYF
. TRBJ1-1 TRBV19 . TGTGCCAGTAGTACTGGACGCAGGGCGGTCACTGAAGCTTTCTTT CASSTGRRAVTEAFF
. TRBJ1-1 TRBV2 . TGTGCCAGCAGTGAGGTACAGGGTTTTGGTGAAGCTTTCTTT CASSEVQGFGEAFF
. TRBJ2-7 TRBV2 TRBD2 TGTGCCAGCAGACAGGGACTAGCGGCTTACGAGCAGTACTTC CASRQGLAAYEQYF